The table lists the clone carrying this T cell receptor (beta chain) with a few counts. One end of the junction is discordant with germline, which a read error may explain. The length of the CDR3 is 13 residues. The germline V gene encodes CDR1 DFQATT and CDR2 SNEGSKA (reference sequence). MiXCR, run by TCRdb on the 5' RACE reads, gives a single entry per CDR3 protein. The sample contains a few hundred thousand distinct CDR3 sequences, roughly 30% of which appear only once. The data are from a study of identical twins' blood T cells. The specimen was PBMCs. The receptor's source is a woman aged 18-55 years in good health. The rearrangement links TRBV20-1 to TRBJ1-1; the D is unclear. For the CDR3, the DNA is TGCAGTGCTAGAGACAGTTCCGTGACTGAAGTTTTCTTT. Encoded protein: CSARDSSVTEVFF.